These T cell receptor beta chains were read from a single sample in a study of cytomegalovirus exposure and HLA in healthy donors. Data came from immunoSEQ multiplex PCR; TCRdb stores just in-frame clones and leaves some out. The data contain 140,000 to 150,000 clones, about 75% of them seen just once; the ten biggest clones take up 6% to 8.5%. Sequenced material: PBMCs. These receptors were obtained from a young man in good health and CMV-seronegative. Each CDR3 is given with its conserved first and last residue. The order of the fields is clone size, J gene, V gene, D gene, CDR3 protein, CDR3 DNA. D genes are given only for firm matches. Clone size is not always given. Where it is, it says once, few, many or a class for expanded clones.

clone_size: few; j_call: TRBJ2-5; v_call: TRBV7-9; d_call: TRBD2; cdr3_aa: CASSSPYSGGGQETQYF; cdr3_nt: TGTGCCAGCAGCTCCCCCTATAGCGGGGGTGGACAAGAGACCCAGTACTTC
clone_size: -; j_call: TRBJ1-5; v_call: TRBV19; d_call: -; cdr3_aa: CASTIGGRGNQPQHF; cdr3_nt: TGTGCCAGTACCATAGGGGGAAGGGGCAATCAGCCCCAGCATTTT
clone_size: -; j_call: TRBJ2-6; v_call: TRBV11-2; d_call: TRBD2; cdr3_aa: CASSHGGVSGANVLTF; cdr3_nt: TGTGCCAGCAGTCACGGGGGGGTCTCTGGGGCCAACGTCCTGACTTTC
clone_size: few; j_call: TRBJ1-1; v_call: TRBV6-5; d_call: -; cdr3_aa: CASSHEGNTEAFF; cdr3_nt: TGTGCCAGCAGCCACGAGGGGAACACTGAAGCTTTCTTT
clone_size: -; j_call: TRBJ1-6; v_call: TRBV27; d_call: TRBD1; cdr3_aa: CASRYDRGASPLHF; cdr3_nt: TGTGCCAGCAGATACGACAGGGGAGCCTCACCCCTCCACTTT
clone_size: -; j_call: TRBJ2-7; v_call: TRBV6-1; d_call: -; cdr3_aa: CASSGGDYPYEQYF; cdr3_nt: TGTGCCAGCAGTGGGGGAGACTACCCTTACGAGCAGTACTTC
clone_size: -; j_call: TRBJ2-7; v_call: TRBV6-5; d_call: TRBD1; cdr3_aa: CASSYYRGQGRYEQYF; cdr3_nt: TGTGCCAGCAGTTACTATCGAGGACAGGGCCGTTACGAGCAGTACTTC
clone_size: -; j_call: TRBJ1-2; v_call: TRBV29-1; d_call: -; cdr3_aa: CSADSGYTF; cdr3_nt: TGCAGCGCCGACAGTGGCTACACCTTC
clone_size: -; j_call: TRBJ2-1; v_call: TRBV5-1; d_call: TRBD2; cdr3_aa: CASSLASGLAGVKQFF; cdr3_nt: TGCGCCAGCAGCTTGGCCTCGGGACTAGCGGGAGTAAAGCAGTTCTTC
clone_size: -; j_call: TRBJ1-2; v_call: TRBV11-2; d_call: -; cdr3_aa: CASSFDRGGGGYTF; cdr3_nt: TGTGCCAGCAGCTTCGATCGAGGGGGTGGTGGCTACACCTTC
clone_size: -; j_call: TRBJ2-5; v_call: TRBV5-1; d_call: TRBD1; cdr3_aa: CASSLEGQGETQYF; cdr3_nt: TGCGCCAGCAGCTTGGAGGGACAGGGAGAGACCCAGTACTTC
clone_size: -; j_call: TRBJ1-3; v_call: TRBV10-3; d_call: -; cdr3_aa: CAISPFQGLSGNTIYF; cdr3_nt: TGTGCCATCAGCCCTTTCCAGGGGCTATCTGGAAACACCATATATTTT
clone_size: -; j_call: TRBJ2-5; v_call: TRBV25-1; d_call: -; cdr3_aa: CASSHRVGETQYF; cdr3_nt: TGTGCCAGCAGTCACAGGGTGGGAGAGACCCAGTACTTC
clone_size: -; j_call: TRBJ2-7; v_call: TRBV5-4; d_call: TRBD2; cdr3_aa: CASSPDIGGGYYEQYF; cdr3_nt: TGTGCCAGCAGCCCTGATATCGGGGGGGGGTACTACGAGCAGTACTTC
clone_size: -; j_call: TRBJ1-1; v_call: TRBV28; d_call: TRBD1; cdr3_aa: CASSRVGQGVDTEAFF; cdr3_nt: TGTGCCAGCAGTCGAGTGGGACAGGGGGTAGACACTGAAGCTTTCTTT
clone_size: -; j_call: TRBJ1-1; v_call: TRBV19; d_call: -; cdr3_aa: CASSTRYRVGVNTEAFF; cdr3_nt: TGTGCCAGTAGTACCCGATACAGGGTCGGGGTGAACACTGAAGCTTTCTTT
clone_size: -; j_call: TRBJ2-1; v_call: TRBV18; d_call: TRBD2; cdr3_aa: CASSPSAASGYNEQFF; cdr3_nt: TGTGCCAGCTCACCGTCGGCGGCTAGCGGCTACAATGAGCAGTTCTTC
clone_size: -; j_call: TRBJ1-2; v_call: TRBV18; d_call: TRBD1; cdr3_aa: CASSLQGTPGYGYTF; cdr3_nt: TGTGCCAGCTCACTACAGGGGACCCCAGGCTATGGCTACACCTTC
clone_size: -; j_call: TRBJ2-2; v_call: TRBV4-1; d_call: TRBD2; cdr3_aa: CASSQDTTSGRTGELFF; cdr3_nt: TGCGCCAGCAGCCAAGATACTACTAGCGGGCGCACCGGGGAGCTGTTTTTT
clone_size: -; j_call: TRBJ1-2; v_call: TRBV18; d_call: TRBD1; cdr3_aa: CASSPQGFGYTF; cdr3_nt: TGTGCCAGCTCCCCACAGGGGTTCGGCTACACCTTC
clone_size: -; j_call: TRBJ2-1; v_call: TRBV6-1; d_call: TRBD2; cdr3_aa: CASSGLAGGGGEQFF; cdr3_nt: TGTGCCAGCAGTGGACTAGCGGGAGGAGGGGGTGAGCAGTTCTTC
clone_size: -; j_call: TRBJ2-3; v_call: TRBV19; d_call: -; cdr3_aa: CASIPAGTDTQYF; cdr3_nt: TGTGCCAGTATACCGGCAGGGACAGATACGCAGTATTTT
clone_size: -; j_call: TRBJ1-2; v_call: TRBV7-9; d_call: -; cdr3_aa: CASSPQEGGYTF; cdr3_nt: TGTGCCAGCAGCCCACAGGAGGGAGGCTACACCTTC
clone_size: -; j_call: TRBJ1-2; v_call: TRBV28; d_call: TRBD1; cdr3_aa: CASSTYRGGGYTF; cdr3_nt: TGTGCCAGCAGTACATACAGGGGTGGAGGCTACACCTTC
clone_size: -; j_call: TRBJ1-1; v_call: TRBV5-6; d_call: -; cdr3_aa: CASSLAGGSNSEAFF; cdr3_nt: TGTGCCAGCAGCTTGGCTGGGGGGAGTAACTCTGAAGCTTTCTTT
clone_size: -; j_call: TRBJ1-5; v_call: TRBV6-5; d_call: -; cdr3_aa: CASSYTGIDQPQHF; cdr3_nt: TGTGCCAGCAGTTATACAGGAATCGATCAGCCCCAGCATTTT
clone_size: -; j_call: TRBJ2-7; v_call: TRBV13; d_call: -; cdr3_aa: CASSSRLVPPYEQYF; cdr3_nt: TGTGCCAGCAGCTCCAGACTAGTACCCCCCTACGAGCAGTACTTC
clone_size: -; j_call: TRBJ1-5; v_call: TRBV9; d_call: -; cdr3_aa: CASSLRSQPQHF; cdr3_nt: TGTGCCAGCAGCTTACGTAGTCAGCCCCAGCATTTT
clone_size: once; j_call: TRBJ2-7; v_call: TRBV5-1; d_call: -; cdr3_aa: CAGSLWGEATYEQYF; cdr3_nt: TGCGCCGGCAGCTTATGGGGGGAGGCGACCTACGAGCAGTACTTC
clone_size: -; j_call: TRBJ2-3; v_call: TRBV5-4; d_call: -; cdr3_aa: CASSPRTGVSTDTQYF; cdr3_nt: TGTGCCAGCAGCCCTCGTACAGGAGTCAGCACAGATACGCAGTATTTT
clone_size: -; j_call: TRBJ2-7; v_call: TRBV7-9; d_call: TRBD1; cdr3_aa: CASSTDRGSSYEQYF; cdr3_nt: TGTGCCAGCAGCACTGACAGGGGGAGCTCCTACGAGCAGTACTTC
clone_size: -; j_call: TRBJ1-3; v_call: TRBV5-6; d_call: TRBD1; cdr3_aa: CASSLGDRELSGNTIYF; cdr3_nt: TGTGCCAGCAGCTTGGGGGACAGGGAACTATCTGGAAACACCATATATTTT
clone_size: -; j_call: TRBJ1-5; v_call: TRBV4-2; d_call: -; cdr3_aa: CASSQENSPYQPQHF; cdr3_nt: TGTGCCAGCAGCCAGGAAAACAGCCCGTATCAGCCCCAGCATTTT
clone_size: -; j_call: TRBJ2-5; v_call: TRBV5-6; d_call: TRBD2; cdr3_aa: CASTSPGLAAQETQYF; cdr3_nt: TGTGCCAGCACCTCCCCGGGACTAGCGGCCCAAGAGACCCAGTACTTC
clone_size: once; j_call: TRBJ2-2; v_call: TRBV11-2; d_call: -; cdr3_aa: CASSTGSTNTGELFF; cdr3_nt: TGTGCCAGCAGTACAGGGAGCACGAACACCGGGGAGCTGTTTTTT
clone_size: -; j_call: TRBJ2-6; v_call: TRBV6-6; d_call: TRBD1; cdr3_aa: CASSPGQGAGANVLTF; cdr3_nt: TGTGCCAGCAGCCCTGGACAGGGAGCCGGGGCCAACGTCCTGACTTTC
clone_size: -; j_call: TRBJ1-2; v_call: TRBV28; d_call: TRBD1; cdr3_aa: CASSNDRETNYGYTF; cdr3_nt: TGTGCCAGCAGTAACGACAGGGAAACTAACTATGGCTACACCTTC
clone_size: -; j_call: TRBJ1-1; v_call: TRBV7-2; d_call: TRBD1; cdr3_aa: CASSLQGGTTEAFF; cdr3_nt: TGTGCCAGCAGCTTACAGGGGGGAACCACTGAAGCTTTCTTT
clone_size: few; j_call: TRBJ2-3; v_call: TRBV19; d_call: -; cdr3_aa: CASRDNEAYTQYF; cdr3_nt: TGTGCCAGTAGGGACAATGAGGCCTATACGCAGTATTTT
clone_size: -; j_call: TRBJ2-7; v_call: TRBV9; d_call: TRBD1; cdr3_aa: CASSVTGGPAYEQYF; cdr3_nt: TGTGCCAGCAGCGTCACAGGGGGACCCGCCTACGAGCAGTACTTC
clone_size: -; j_call: TRBJ2-7; v_call: TRBV5-6; d_call: TRBD2; cdr3_aa: CASTTLAAYEQYF; cdr3_nt: TGTGCCAGCACCACCCTAGCGGCTTACGAGCAGTACTTC
clone_size: -; j_call: TRBJ1-2; v_call: TRBV9; d_call: -; cdr3_aa: CASSVLAGSTSDGYTF; cdr3_nt: TGTGCCAGCAGCGTTCTAGCCGGGTCAACATCGGATGGCTACACCTTC
clone_size: -; j_call: TRBJ2-7; v_call: TRBV7-2; d_call: -; cdr3_aa: CASSLDRNSYEQYF; cdr3_nt: TGTGCCAGCAGCCTGGACAGAAACTCCTACGAGCAGTACTTC
clone_size: -; j_call: TRBJ2-1; v_call: TRBV15; d_call: -; cdr3_aa: CATSRVQGVNEQFF; cdr3_nt: TGTGCCACCAGCAGAGTACAGGGTGTGAATGAGCAGTTCTTC
clone_size: once; j_call: TRBJ1-3; v_call: TRBV28; d_call: -; cdr3_aa: CAIGGSANTIYF; cdr3_nt: TGTGCCATCGGAGGGTCTGCAAACACCATATATTTT
clone_size: few; j_call: TRBJ1-6; v_call: TRBV29-1; d_call: -; cdr3_aa: CSAGGGDDSPLHF; cdr3_nt: TGCAGCGCGGGCGGGGGCGACGATTCACCCCTCCACTTT
clone_size: -; j_call: TRBJ2-7; v_call: TRBV2; d_call: -; cdr3_aa: CASRPNRGGLRGQYF; cdr3_nt: TGTGCCAGCAGGCCCAACAGGGGGGGCTTACGTGGGCAGTACTTC
clone_size: -; j_call: TRBJ1-1; v_call: TRBV5-1; d_call: TRBD1; cdr3_aa: CASSFGTGYTEAFF; cdr3_nt: TGCGCCAGCAGCTTTGGGACAGGGTACACTGAAGCTTTCTTT
clone_size: -; j_call: TRBJ1-1; v_call: TRBV30; d_call: -; cdr3_aa: CAWTLAGMNTEAFF; cdr3_nt: TGTGCCTGGACCTTAGCAGGGATGAACACTGAAGCTTTCTTT
clone_size: few; j_call: TRBJ1-1; v_call: TRBV18; d_call: -; cdr3_aa: CASSATQEVVTEAFF; cdr3_nt: TGTGCCAGCTCAGCTACGCAGGAGGTGGTTACTGAAGCTTTCTTT
clone_size: -; j_call: TRBJ2-3; v_call: TRBV4-1; d_call: -; cdr3_aa: CASSQESGLANTDTQYF; cdr3_nt: TGCGCCAGCAGCCAAGAATCCGGACTGGCTAACACAGATACGCAGTATTTT
clone_size: -; j_call: TRBJ1-1; v_call: TRBV7-3; d_call: -; cdr3_aa: CASSLSGGANTEAFF; cdr3_nt: TGTGCCAGCAGCTTATCGGGGGGCGCAAACACTGAAGCTTTCTTT
clone_size: -; j_call: TRBJ2-1; v_call: TRBV6-5; d_call: -; cdr3_aa: CASSYKDGRGTNEQFF; cdr3_nt: TGTGCCAGCAGTTACAAAGACGGGCGGGGTACCAATGAGCAGTTCTTC